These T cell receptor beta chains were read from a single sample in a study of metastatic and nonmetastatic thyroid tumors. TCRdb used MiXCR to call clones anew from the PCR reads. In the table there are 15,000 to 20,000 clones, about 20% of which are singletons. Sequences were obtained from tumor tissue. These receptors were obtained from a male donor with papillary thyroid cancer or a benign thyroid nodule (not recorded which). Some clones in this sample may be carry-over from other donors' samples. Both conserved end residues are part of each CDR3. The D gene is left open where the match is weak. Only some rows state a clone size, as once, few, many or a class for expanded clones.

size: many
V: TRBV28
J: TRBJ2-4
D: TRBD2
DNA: TGTGCCAGCGGACTAGCGGGAGCCAAAAACATTCAGTACTTC
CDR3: CASGLAGAKNIQYF

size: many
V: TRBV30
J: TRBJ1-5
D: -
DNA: TGTGCCTGGAGTTTCTCTTCGGCTTTTAAACAGCCCCAGCATTTT
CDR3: CAWSFSSAFKQPQHF

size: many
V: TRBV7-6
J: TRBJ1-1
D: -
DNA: TGTGCCAGCAGCTTATCCATGAACACTGAAGCTTTCTTT
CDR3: CASSLSMNTEAFF

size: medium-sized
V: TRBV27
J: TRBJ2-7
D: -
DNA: TGTGCCAGCAGTATCCGTCCCCAGAGCTCCTACGAGCAGTACTTC
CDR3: CASSIRPQSSYEQYF

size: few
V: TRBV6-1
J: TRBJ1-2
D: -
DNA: TGTGCCGGCAGGGACGATCTAGCTAACTATGGCCACACCTTC
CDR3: CAGRDDLANYGHTF

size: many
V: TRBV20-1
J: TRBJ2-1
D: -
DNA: TGCAGTGCTGCTAAGCGCGATGAGCAGTTCTTC
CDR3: CSAAKRDEQFF

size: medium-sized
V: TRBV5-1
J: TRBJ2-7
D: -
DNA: TGCGCCAGCAGCCAACAGGGATCTTACTACGAGCAGTACTTC
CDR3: CASSQQGSYYEQYF

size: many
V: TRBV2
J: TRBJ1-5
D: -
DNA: TGTGCCAGCAGTCCCGACAGAAGCAATCAGCCCCAGCATTTT
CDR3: CASSPDRSNQPQHF

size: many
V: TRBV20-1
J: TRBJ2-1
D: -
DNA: TGCAGTGCTGAGGGGTCCCGGGGTGTGGCGAATGAGCAGTTCTTC
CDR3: CSAEGSRGVANEQFF

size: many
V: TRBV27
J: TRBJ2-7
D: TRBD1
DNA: TGTGCCAGCAGTTTAGCGGGACAGGGTTTAAAATACGAGCAGTACTTC
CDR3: CASSLAGQGLKYEQYF

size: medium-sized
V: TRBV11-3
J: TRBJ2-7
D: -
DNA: TGTGCCAGCAGCCCCGGACACGCCGAGCAGTACTTC
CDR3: CASSPGHAEQYF

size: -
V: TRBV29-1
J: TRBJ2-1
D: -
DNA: TGCAGCGTCGAAATACAAACCTACAATGAGCAGTTCTTC
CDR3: CSVEIQTYNEQFF

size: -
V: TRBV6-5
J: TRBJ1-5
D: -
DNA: TGTGCCAGCAGTTCCGAGGACAGTCGCTATAGCAATCAGCCCCAGCATTTT
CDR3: CASSSEDSRYSNQPQHF

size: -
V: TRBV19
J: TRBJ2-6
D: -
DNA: TGTGCCAGTAGCCGACAGCTCCCTGGGGCCAACGTCCTTACTTTC
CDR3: CASSRQLPGANVLTF

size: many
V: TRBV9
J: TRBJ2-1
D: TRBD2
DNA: TGTGCCAGCAGCCCCGGAAAGAAGAACCTTCGCGGGGGTAATGAGCAGTTCTTC
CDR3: CASSPGKKNLRGGNEQFF

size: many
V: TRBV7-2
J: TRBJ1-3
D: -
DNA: TGTGCCAGCAGCGTCGCGACAGGCCCTGGAAACACCATATATTTT
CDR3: CASSVATGPGNTIYF

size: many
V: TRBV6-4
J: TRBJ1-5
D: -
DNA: TGTGCCAGCAGTGGGGGGGTCGGACAGCCCCAGCATTTT
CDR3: CASSGGVGQPQHF

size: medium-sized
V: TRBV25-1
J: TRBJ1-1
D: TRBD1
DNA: TGTGCCAGCGGGACAGGGAGCACTGAAGCTTTCTTT
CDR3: CASGTGSTEAFF

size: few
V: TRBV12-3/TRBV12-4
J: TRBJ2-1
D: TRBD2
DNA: TGTGCCAGCAGTTTAATCCGGACTAGTGGCTACAATGAGCAGTTCTTT
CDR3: CASSLIRTSGYNEQFF

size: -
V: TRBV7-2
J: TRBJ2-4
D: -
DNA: TGTGCCAGCTTGGGGCAGGGCTACTATCAGTACTTC
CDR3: CASLGQGYYQYF

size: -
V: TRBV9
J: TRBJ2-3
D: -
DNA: TGTGCCAGCACCAGGGACCCCACAGATACGCAGTATTTT
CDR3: CASTRDPTDTQYF

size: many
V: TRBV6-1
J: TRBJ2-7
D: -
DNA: TGTGCCACCCTTTCAATTCGCGAGCAGTACTTC
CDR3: CATLSIREQYF

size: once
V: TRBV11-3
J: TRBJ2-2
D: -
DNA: TGTGCCAGCAGGCCCCGGGACCAGGCCTTCGACGGGGAGCTGTTTTTT
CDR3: CASRPRDQAFDGELFF

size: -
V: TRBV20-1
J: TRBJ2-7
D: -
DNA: TGCAGTGCACCTTCCCCGGGACTCCATACCGCAGAGCAGTACTTC
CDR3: CSAPSPGLHTAEQYF

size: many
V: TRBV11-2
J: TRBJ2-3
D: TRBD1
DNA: TGTGCCAGCAGCTCTACAGGGGTGAGGACAGATACGCAGTATTTT
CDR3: CASSSTGVRTDTQYF

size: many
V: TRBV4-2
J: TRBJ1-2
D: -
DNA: TGTGCCAGCAGCCAAGATTGGACAGCACCATATGGCTACACCTTC
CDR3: CASSQDWTAPYGYTF

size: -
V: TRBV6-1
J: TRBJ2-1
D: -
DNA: TGTGCCAGCAGTTCCCGGACAGATTACAATGAGCAGTTCTTC
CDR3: CASSSRTDYNEQFF

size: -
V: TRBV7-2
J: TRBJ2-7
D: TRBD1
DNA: TGTGCCAGCACCCGGGACAGGGGTTACGAGCAGTACTTC
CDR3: CASTRDRGYEQYF

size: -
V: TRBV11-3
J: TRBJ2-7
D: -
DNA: TGTGCCAGCATCCCCGGTGCGGCAGCCGGCGAGCAGTACTTC
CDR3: CASIPGAAAGEQYF

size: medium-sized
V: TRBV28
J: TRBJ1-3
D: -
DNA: TGTGCCAGCAGGACTGAAAACACCATATATTTT
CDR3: CASRTENTIYF

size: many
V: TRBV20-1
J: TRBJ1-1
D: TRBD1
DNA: TGCAGTGCTAGATCAGACAGGGGCACTGAAGCTTTCTTT
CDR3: CSARSDRGTEAFF

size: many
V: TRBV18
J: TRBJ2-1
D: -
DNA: TGTGCCAGCTCACCACTGGGGAACACCTACAATGAGCAGTTCTTC
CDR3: CASSPLGNTYNEQFF

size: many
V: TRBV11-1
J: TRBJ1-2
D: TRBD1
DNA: TGTGCCAGCAGCCCCCCTCAGGGGGCGTTAATCTATGGCTACACCTTC
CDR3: CASSPPQGALIYGYTF

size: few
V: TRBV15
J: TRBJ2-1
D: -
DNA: TGTGCCACCAGCAGCGCCCTACCTGGGGGTGGGGCTGAGCAGTTCTTC
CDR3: CATSSALPGGGAEQFF

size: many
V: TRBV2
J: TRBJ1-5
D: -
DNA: TGTGCCAGCAGCCGAGACCAGGGAGGGGGCAATCAGCCCCAGCATTTT
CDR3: CASSRDQGGGNQPQHF

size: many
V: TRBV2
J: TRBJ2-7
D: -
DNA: TGTGCCGGTAAACAGGGAGCTTACGAGCAGTACTTC
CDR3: CAGKQGAYEQYF

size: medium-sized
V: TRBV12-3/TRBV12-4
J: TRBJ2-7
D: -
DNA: TGTGCCAGCAGTTTAAAAACTGAGCGGACGGTTTACGAGCAGTACTTC
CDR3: CASSLKTERTVYEQYF

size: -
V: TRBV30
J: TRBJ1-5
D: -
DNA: TGTGCCTGGAGTCCGCGGAACAATCAGCCCCAGCATTTT
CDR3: CAWSPRNNQPQHF

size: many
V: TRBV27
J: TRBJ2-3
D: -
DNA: TGTGCCAGACCATGTGAAGAAGGCACAGATACGCAGTATTTT
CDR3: CARPCEEGTDTQYF

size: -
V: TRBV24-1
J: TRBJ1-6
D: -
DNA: TGTGCCACCTCAGAGAACGCCTATAATTCAAACCTCCACTTT
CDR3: CATSENAYNSNLHF

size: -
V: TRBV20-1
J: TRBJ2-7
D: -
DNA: TGCAGTGCTCATCGAACCGGTTGGGGCGCGGAGGAGCAGTACTTC
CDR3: CSAHRTGWGAEEQYF

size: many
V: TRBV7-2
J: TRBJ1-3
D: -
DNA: TGTGCCAGCAGCTTATCGGGAGGAAACACCATATATTTT
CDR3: CASSLSGGNTIYF

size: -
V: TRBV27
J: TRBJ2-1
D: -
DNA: TGTGGCAGCAGTTTAGAGTCAAAAAACAATGAGCATTTCTTC
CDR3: CGSSLESKNNEHFF

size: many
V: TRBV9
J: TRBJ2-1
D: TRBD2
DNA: TGTGCCAGCAGCGTAGCGAATCTAGCGGGTAGCAATGAGCAGTTCTTC
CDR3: CASSVANLAGSNEQFF

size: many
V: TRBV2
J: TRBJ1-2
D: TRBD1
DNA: TGTGCCAGCAGTTCCCAAGGACAGGGCCTCTATGGCTACACCTTC
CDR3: CASSSQGQGLYGYTF

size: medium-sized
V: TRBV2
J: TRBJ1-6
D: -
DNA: TGTGCCAGCAACTCCCAGGGAGTTAATTCACCCCTCCACTTT
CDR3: CASNSQGVNSPLHF

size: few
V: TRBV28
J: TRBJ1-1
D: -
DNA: TGTGCCAGCAGCCTCAGGGGGAACACTGAAGCTTTCTTT
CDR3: CASSLRGNTEAFF

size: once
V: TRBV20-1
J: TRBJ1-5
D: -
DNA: TGCAGTGCTATTAGGACCGAAGTAAATCAGCCCCAGCATTTT
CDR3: CSAIRTEVNQPQHF

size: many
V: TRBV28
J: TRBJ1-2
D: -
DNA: TGTGCCAGCAGTTTAAGTCCGAAAGGGGGCTACACCTTC
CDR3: CASSLSPKGGYTF

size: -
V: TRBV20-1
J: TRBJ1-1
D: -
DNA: TGCAGTGCTACGCCAGGGACGGAAACTGAAGCTTTCTTT
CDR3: CSATPGTETEAFF